Below, one TCR beta chain is given with its context. The antigen remains undetermined. Germline V lookup: CDR1 SGDLS, CDR2 YYNGEE. Trimming cost V 4 bases and J 6 bases, with 21 bases left between them. The CDR3 has 16 residues. The data were obtained in a study of graft-versus-host responses after intestinal transplantation. Across the whole study: Isolated intestinal, liver-intestinal, or multivisceral transplants were what recipients had.

Broader study findings: Peak circulating GvH clone levels were associated with early post-transplant HvG declines. There were GvH clones found in recipient marrow, and some of them appeared first in ileum or blood. Elevated graft-versus-host to host-versus-graft clonal ratios in allografts were recorded for patients with graft-donor T cell macrochimerism.

The data were produced by immunoSEQ multiplex PCR, yet TCRdb's version contains in-frame clones alone and is incomplete. The profile shows more than 70,000 clones, 85% to 95% of them singletons. This TCR was sampled from a human donor who was the organ donor for an intestinal transplant. The material was unstimulated CD8+ T cells sorted from spleen or lymph node cells, obtained before transplant. The J gene is TRBJ2-3, the V gene TRBV9; D possibly corresponds to TRBD2 (5 bases). The CDR3 here is CASSPSGPLLVDTQYF. CDR3 coding DNA: TGTGCCAGCAGCCCAAGCGGCCCCCTTTTAGTGGATACGCAGTATTTT.